Each of the 15 T cell receptor beta chains below was sequenced from the same sample in a study of cytomegalovirus exposure and HLA in healthy donors (dated by TCRdb to between 2016 and 2019). Receptors were amplified or captured by the immunoSEQ multiplex PCR assay. For the multiplex PCR, a mixture combining 60 forward primers for TCR Vbeta segments and 13 reverse primers for TCR Jbeta segments was used. Drawn from immuneACCESS, this table holds only the in-frame rearrangements with V and J called that TCRdb kept. Clones are partly lost; checked studies trace under half to an unresolved V gene and leave the rest unexplained. The sample table shows about 150,000 clones, and 70% to 90% are seen once. 1.5% of the sample goes to the ten largest clones. The material sequenced was PBMCs. The receptor source for this set is a man aged 35 to 55 in good health and CMV-seronegative.

This chain links TRBV5-4 with TRBJ2-2, with TRBD2 matching 7 bases. CDR3 length equals 15 residues. V lost 2 bases to trimming and J lost 4 bases; unmatched junction nucleotides: 5. The germline V gene has CDR1 SGHNT and CDR2 YYREEE (reference sequence). The CDR3 nucleotides are TGTGCCAGCAGCTTAGGGCGGGGGAGCACCGGGGAGCTGTTTTTT. Protein sequence: CASSLGRGSTGELFF. Supplemented by reference TRBV5-4 and TRBJ2-2, the full variable domain reads ETGVTQSPTHLIKTRGQQVTLRCSSQSGHNTVSWYQQALGQGPQFIFQYYREEENGRGNFPPRFSGLQFPNYSSELNVNALELDDSALYLCASSLGRGSTGELFFGEGSRLTVL.

This CDR3 is CASSGGLAGGALKGEQYF. Here the CDR3 DNA reads TGTGCCAGCAGCGGTGGACTAGCGGGGGGCGCCCTTAAGGGAGAGCAGTACTTC. This chain uses TRBV11-2 with TRBJ2-7; 14 bases align to TRBD2. The CDR3 consists of 18 residues. Germline assignment: CDR1 SGHAT and CDR2 FQNNGV. Trimming at V came to 5 bases and at J to 7 bases, leaving 16 bases not matched to a gene.

The chain links TRBV6-1 to TRBJ1-3; TRBD1 matches 10 bases. The V gene's germline CDR1 is MNHNS and CDR2 SASEGT. The ends lost 2 bases at V and 4 bases at J; junction bases unmatched: 11. The CDR3 extends over 18 amino acids. CDR3 DNA sequence: TGTGCCAGCAGTGAACAGGAATGGGGACAGGGGAGAGGAAACACCATATATTTT. Protein: CASSEQEWGQGRGNTIYF.

V is TRBV5-4 and J is TRBJ2-3; 14 bases align to TRBD2. Germline V gene sequence: CDR1 SGHNT, CDR2 YYREEE (reference sequence). This CDR3 spans 16 amino acids. Trimming took 4 bases from V and 6 from J; bases not matched to a gene: 7. CDR3 residues: CASSLGTSGSMDTQYF. The CDR3 DNA sequence: TGTGCCAGCAGCCTCGGGACTAGCGGGAGCATGGATACGCAGTATTTT.

This chain connects TRBV7-9 to TRBJ2-1; no firm D call. Germline loops: CDR1 SEHNR, CDR2 FQNEAQ (reference sequence). This CDR3 has 13 amino acids. Trimming removed 1 base from V and 8 bases from J, with 9 bases in between. In nucleotides, the CDR3 is TGTGCCAGCAGCTTAGGCGGCTTCGATGAGCAGTTCTTC. Translating it yields CASSLGGFDEQFF.

The rearrangement links TRBV5-1 to TRBJ1-2; D not certain. The CDR3 runs to 15 residues. Germline V lookup: CDR1 SGHRS, CDR2 YFSETQ. Trimming left V 0 bases short and J 1 base short, with 10 bases between. In DNA form, the CDR3 reads TGCGCCAGCAGCTTGGGAGGTATTAGTAACTATGGCTACACCTTC. Protein: CASSLGGISNYGYTF.

This chain links TRBV5-1 with TRBJ1-2, with no clear D. This CDR3 has 15 residues. CDR1 is SGHRS, CDR2 YFSETQ, per germline. Trimming pared 4 bases from V and 0 bases from J, leaving 13 bases between. The CDR3 sequence is CASSLRTGANYGYTF. DNA for the CDR3: TGCGCCAGCAGCCTCCGGACGGGAGCTAACTATGGCTACACCTTC.

CDR3 sequence: CASSGRLAGELNEQFF. The CDR3 DNA reads as TGTGCCAGCAGCGGCCGACTAGCGGGGGAATTGAATGAGCAGTTCTTC. This chain connects TRBV9 to TRBJ2-1; the match to TRBD2 covers 12 bases. The CDR3 is made up of 16 amino acids. The trim removed 3 bases at V and 7 bases at J, leaving 8 bases unmatched. The germline gives CDR1 SGDLS, CDR2 YYNGEE.

V gene TRBV4-1 combines with J gene TRBJ2-1; 11 positions agree with TRBD2. The junction had 3 bases not matched to a gene; V was cut back by 2 bases and J by 6 bases. Germline V gene sequence: CDR1 MGHRA, CDR2 YSYEKL. The CDR3 contains 15 residues. The CDR3 coding sequence is TGCGCCAGCAGCCAAACTAGCGGGAGTTCCAATGAGCAGTTCTTC. Protein sequence: CASSQTSGSSNEQFF.

The rearrangement uses TRBV28 and TRBJ2-7, with TRBD1 identical over 7 bases. The germline gives CDR1 MDHEN, CDR2 SYDVKM. The CDR3 length is 16 residues. V shed 4 bases and J 3 bases; nucleotides not matched to a gene: 12. The CDR3: CASSSGQEGPFYEQYF. In nucleotides, the CDR3 is TGTGCCAGCAGTTCCGGACAGGAAGGACCTTTCTACGAGCAGTACTTC. Full variable domain (missing parts from reference TRBV28 and TRBJ2-7): DVKVTQSSRYLVKRTGEKVFLECVQDMDHENMFWYRQDPGLGLRLIYFSYDVKMKEKGDIPEGYSVSREKKERFSLILESASTNQTSMYLCASSSGQEGPFYEQYFGPGTRLTVT.

The J gene is TRBJ2-7, the V gene TRBV18; D possibly corresponds to TRBD1 (5 bases). Trimming took 0 bases from V and 7 from J, leaving 13 bases between them. CDR3 length: 14 residues. The germline gives CDR1 KGHSH, CDR2 LQKENI. The CDR3, as DNA: TGTGCCAGCTCACCACCGGTGGGATCAGGGGAGCAGTACTTC. Protein product: CASSPPVGSGEQYF.

V and J are TRBV11-1 and TRBJ1-6; TRBD1 agrees at 11 bases. Germline lookup yields CDR1 SGHAT and CDR2 FQDESV (reference sequence). This CDR3 spans 14 amino acids. The V gene end was trimmed by 5 bases and the J gene end by 10 bases; junction bases not matched to a gene: 4. CDR3 bases: TGTGCCAGCAGCCCCCGGGACAGGGGGTCACCCCTCCACTTT. Its protein product is CASSPRDRGSPLHF. The whole variable domain, filled in from reference TRBV11-1 and TRBJ1-6, reads EAEVAQSPRYKITEKSQAVAFWCDPISGHATLYWYRQILGQGPELLVQFQDESVVDDSQLPKDRFSAERLKGVDSTLKIQPAELGDSAMYLCASSPRDRGSPLHFGNGTRLTVT.

This chain links TRBV15 with TRBJ2-1; the match to TRBD1 covers 8 bases. The ends lost 4 bases at V and 8 bases at J; junction bases unmatched: 7. The CDR3 runs to 14 residues. Germline V CDR1 and CDR2: LNHNV, YYDKDF (reference sequence). For the CDR3, the DNA is TGTGCCACCAGCACTGGACAGGGTTCCTATGAGCAGTTCTTC. Amino acid sequence: CATSTGQGSYEQFF.

The chain is built from TRBV27 and TRBJ2-1; 12 nucleotides agree with TRBD2. This CDR3 spans 15 amino acids. The germline CDR1 and CDR2 sequences are MNHEY and SMNVEV (reference sequence). V was pared by 3 bases and J by 9 bases, with 6 bases of the junction left unmatched. The CDR3 region is CASSFLAGGPGEQFF. The CDR3 DNA is TGTGCCAGCAGTTTCCTAGCGGGGGGGCCAGGTGAGCAGTTCTTC.

In DNA form, the CDR3 reads TGCGCCAGCAGCATTACTAGCGGGAGGGTTTCCTACGAGCAGTACTTC. Encoded protein: CASSITSGRVSYEQYF. The chain recombines TRBV5-1 with TRBJ2-7, with TRBD2 matching over 13 bases. Per the germline V gene, CDR1 is SGHRS and CDR2 is YFSETQ. The CDR3 has 16 amino acids. Unmatched junction bases numbered 5, after V lost 4 bases and J lost 1 base.